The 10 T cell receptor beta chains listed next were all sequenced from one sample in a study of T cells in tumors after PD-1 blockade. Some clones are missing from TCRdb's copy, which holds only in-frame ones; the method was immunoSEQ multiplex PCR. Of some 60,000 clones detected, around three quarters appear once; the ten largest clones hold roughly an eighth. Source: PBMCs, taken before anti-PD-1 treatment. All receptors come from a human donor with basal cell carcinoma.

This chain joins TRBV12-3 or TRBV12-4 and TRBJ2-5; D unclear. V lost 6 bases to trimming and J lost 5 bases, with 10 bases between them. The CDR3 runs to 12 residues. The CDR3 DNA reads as TGTGCCAGCAGCCTCTCACGGGAGACCCAGTACTTC. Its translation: CASSLSRETQYF.

Here the CDR3 reads CASSPGLAARGYSNQPQHF. The CDR3, as DNA: TGTGCCAGCAGCCCCGGGCTAGCAGCACGGGGCTATAGCAATCAGCCCCAGCATTTT. The chain recombines TRBV7-6 with TRBJ1-5; tentative D call: TRBD1 (5 bases). Germline CDR1 SGHVS, CDR2 FNYEAQ. The length of the CDR3 is 19 residues. Between the trimmed V and J ends, which lost 5 bases and 0 bases, there was a span of 23 bases.

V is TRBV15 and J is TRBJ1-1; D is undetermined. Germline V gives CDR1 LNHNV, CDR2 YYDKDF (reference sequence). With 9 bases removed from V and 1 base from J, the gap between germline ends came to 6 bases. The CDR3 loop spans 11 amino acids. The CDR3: CATARNTEAFF. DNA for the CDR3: TGTGCCACGGCCAGGAACACTGAAGCTTTCTTT.

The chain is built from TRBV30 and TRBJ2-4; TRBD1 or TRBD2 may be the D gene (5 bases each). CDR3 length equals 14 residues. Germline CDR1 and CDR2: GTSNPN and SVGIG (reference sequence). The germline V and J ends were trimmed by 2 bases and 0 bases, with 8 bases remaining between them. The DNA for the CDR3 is TGTGCCTGGAGTCCCGGGACAGCCAAAAACATTCAGTACTTC. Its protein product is CAWSPGTAKNIQYF. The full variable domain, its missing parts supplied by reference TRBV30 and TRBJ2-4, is SQTIHQWPATLVQPVGSPLSLECTVEGTSNPNLYWYRQAAGRGLQLLFYSVGIGQISSEVPQNLSASRPQDRQFILSSKKLLLSDSGFYLCAWSPGTAKNIQYFGAGTRLSVL.

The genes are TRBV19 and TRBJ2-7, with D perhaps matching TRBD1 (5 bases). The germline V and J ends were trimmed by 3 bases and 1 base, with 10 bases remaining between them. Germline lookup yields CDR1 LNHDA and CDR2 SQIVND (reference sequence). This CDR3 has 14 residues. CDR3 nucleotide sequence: TGTGCCAGTAGTATGGGGCAGATTTCCTACGAGCAGTACTTC. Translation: CASSMGQISYEQYF.

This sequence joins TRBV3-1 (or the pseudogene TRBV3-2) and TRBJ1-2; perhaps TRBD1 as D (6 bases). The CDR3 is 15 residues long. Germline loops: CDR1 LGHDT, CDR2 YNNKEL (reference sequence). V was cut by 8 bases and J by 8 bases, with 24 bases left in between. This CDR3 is CASSTEGTQKGGYTF. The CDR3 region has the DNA TGTGCCAGCTCCACCGAGGGGACACAGAAGGGCGGCTACACCTTC.

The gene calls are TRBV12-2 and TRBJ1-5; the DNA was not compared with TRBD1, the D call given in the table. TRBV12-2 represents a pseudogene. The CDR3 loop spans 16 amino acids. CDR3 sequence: CASRLFSRGIGQPQHF. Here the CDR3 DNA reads TGTGCAAGTCGCTTATTTTCCAGGGGCATCGGTCAGCCCCAGCATTTT.

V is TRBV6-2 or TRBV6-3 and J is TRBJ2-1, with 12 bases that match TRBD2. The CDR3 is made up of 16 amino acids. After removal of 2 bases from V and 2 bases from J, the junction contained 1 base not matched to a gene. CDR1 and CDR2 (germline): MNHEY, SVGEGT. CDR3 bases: TGTGCCAGCAGTTACCTAGCGGGGGGGACCTACAATGAGCAGTTCTTC. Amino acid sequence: CASSYLAGGTYNEQFF.

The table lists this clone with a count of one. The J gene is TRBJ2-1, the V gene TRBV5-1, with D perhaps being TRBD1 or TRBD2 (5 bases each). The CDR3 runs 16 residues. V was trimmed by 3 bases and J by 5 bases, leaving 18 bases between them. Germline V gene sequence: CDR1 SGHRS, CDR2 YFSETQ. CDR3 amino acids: CASSWGLGQVDNEQFF. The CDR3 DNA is TGCGCCAGCAGCTGGGGGTTGGGGCAGGTTGACAATGAGCAGTTCTTC.

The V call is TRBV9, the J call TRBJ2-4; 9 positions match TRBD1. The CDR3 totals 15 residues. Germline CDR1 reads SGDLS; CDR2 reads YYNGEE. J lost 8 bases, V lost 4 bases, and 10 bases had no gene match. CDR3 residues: CASSPRTGAGDIQYF. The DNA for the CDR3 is TGTGCCAGCAGCCCGAGGACAGGGGCTGGGGACATTCAGTACTTC.